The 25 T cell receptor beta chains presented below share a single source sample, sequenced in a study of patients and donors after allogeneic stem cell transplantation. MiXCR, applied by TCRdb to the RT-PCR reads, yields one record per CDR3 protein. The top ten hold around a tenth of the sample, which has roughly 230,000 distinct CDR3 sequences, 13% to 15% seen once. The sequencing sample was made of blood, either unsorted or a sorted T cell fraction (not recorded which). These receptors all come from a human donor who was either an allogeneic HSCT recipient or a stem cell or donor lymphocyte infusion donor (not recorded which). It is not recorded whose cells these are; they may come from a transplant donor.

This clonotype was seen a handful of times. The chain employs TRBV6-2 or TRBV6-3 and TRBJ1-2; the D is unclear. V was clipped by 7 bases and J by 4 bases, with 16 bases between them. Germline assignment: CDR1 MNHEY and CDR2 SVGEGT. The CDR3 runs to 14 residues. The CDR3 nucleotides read TGTGCCAGCAATCGAGCTCAGACCCTCTATGGCTACACCTTC. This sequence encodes CASNRAQTLYGYTF.

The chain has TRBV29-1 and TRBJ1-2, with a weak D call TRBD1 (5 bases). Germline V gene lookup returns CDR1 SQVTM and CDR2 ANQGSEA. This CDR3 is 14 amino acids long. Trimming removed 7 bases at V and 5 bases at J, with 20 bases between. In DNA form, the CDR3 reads TGCAGCGCCGGTACTGGAACGGGGGGGTATGGCTACACCTTC. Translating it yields CSAGTGTGGYGYTF.

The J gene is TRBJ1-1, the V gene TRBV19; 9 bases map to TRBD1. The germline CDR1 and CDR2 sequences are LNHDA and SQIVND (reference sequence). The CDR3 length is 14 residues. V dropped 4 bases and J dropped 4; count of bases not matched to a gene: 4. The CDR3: CASSNRGLGTEAFF. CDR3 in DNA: TGTGCCAGTAGTAACAGGGGGCTTGGCACTGAAGCTTTCTTT.

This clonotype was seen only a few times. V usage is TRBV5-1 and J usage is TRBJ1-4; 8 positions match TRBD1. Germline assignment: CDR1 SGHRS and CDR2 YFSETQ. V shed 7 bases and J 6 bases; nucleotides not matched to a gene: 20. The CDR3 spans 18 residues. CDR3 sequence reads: CASPLIRDRRVIDEKLFF. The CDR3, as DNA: TGCGCCAGCCCCCTCATCAGGGACAGGCGGGTGATCGATGAAAAACTGTTTTTT.

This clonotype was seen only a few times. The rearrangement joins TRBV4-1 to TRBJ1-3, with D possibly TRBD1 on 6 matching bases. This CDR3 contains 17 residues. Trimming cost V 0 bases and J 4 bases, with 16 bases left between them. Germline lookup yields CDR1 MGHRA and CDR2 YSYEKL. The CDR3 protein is CASSQDRGGAQGNTIYF. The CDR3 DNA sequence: TGCGCCAGCAGCCAAGATAGGGGGGGGGCGCAGGGAAACACCATATATTTT.

CDR3 residues: CASSRRRASSYNEQFF. The CDR3 DNA reads TGTGCCAGCAGCCGTAGGCGGGCGAGCTCCTACAATGAGCAGTTCTTC. The genes are TRBV14 and TRBJ2-1, with D tentatively TRBD2 (5 bases). CDR3 length equals 16 residues. Germline CDR1 and CDR2: SGHDN and FVKESK. Trimming shortened V by 4 bases and J by 0 bases, and 13 bases separated the two germline ends.

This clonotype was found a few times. The CDR3 DNA reads TGTGCCAGCAGCTTACAAAAAGGGGGCAATCAGCCCCAGCATTTT. It encodes CASSLQKGGNQPQHF. The chain recombines TRBV7-8 with TRBJ1-5, with D possibly matching TRBD1 (5 bases). Germline V CDR1 and CDR2: SGHVS, FQNEAQ. Trimming removed 2 bases at V and 2 bases at J, with 10 bases between. The CDR3 consists of 15 residues. The full variable domain, its missing parts supplied by reference TRBV7-8 and TRBJ1-5, is GAGVSQSPRYKVAKRGQDVALRCDPISGHVSLFWYQQALGQGPEFLTYFQNEAQLDKSGLPSDRFFAERPEGSVSTLKIQRTQQEDSAVYLCASSLQKGGNQPQHFGDGTRLSIL.

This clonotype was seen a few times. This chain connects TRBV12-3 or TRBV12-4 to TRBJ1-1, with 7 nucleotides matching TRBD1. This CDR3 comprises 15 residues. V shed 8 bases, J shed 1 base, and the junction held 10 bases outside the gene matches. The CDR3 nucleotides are TGTGCCAGCTCCCCTAAAAAGGGGGCGAACACTGAAGCTTTCTTT. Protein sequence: CASSPKKGANTEAFF.

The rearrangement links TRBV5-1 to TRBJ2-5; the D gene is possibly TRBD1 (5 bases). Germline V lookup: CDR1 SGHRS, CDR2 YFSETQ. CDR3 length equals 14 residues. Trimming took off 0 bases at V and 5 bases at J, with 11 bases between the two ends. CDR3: CASSLGFWGETQYF. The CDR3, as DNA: TGCGCCAGCAGCTTGGGGTTTTGGGGCGAGACCCAGTACTTC.

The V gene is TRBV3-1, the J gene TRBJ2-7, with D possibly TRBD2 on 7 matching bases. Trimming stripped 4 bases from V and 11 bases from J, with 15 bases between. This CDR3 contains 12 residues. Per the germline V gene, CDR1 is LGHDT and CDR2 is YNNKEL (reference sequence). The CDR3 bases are TGTGCCAGCAGCCCCACTGGGGGGGGCAAGTACTTC. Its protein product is CASSPTGGGKYF.

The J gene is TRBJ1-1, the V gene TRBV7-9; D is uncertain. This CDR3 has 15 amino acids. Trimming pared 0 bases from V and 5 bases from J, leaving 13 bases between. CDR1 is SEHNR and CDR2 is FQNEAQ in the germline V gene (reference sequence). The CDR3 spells CASSLAFGDGTEAFF. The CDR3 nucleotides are TGTGCCAGCAGCTTAGCGTTCGGGGATGGTACTGAAGCTTTCTTT.

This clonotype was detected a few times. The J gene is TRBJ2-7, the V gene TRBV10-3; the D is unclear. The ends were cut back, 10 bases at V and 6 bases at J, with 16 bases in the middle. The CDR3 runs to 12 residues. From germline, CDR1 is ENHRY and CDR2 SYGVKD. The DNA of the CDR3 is TGTGCCAGCCGGAGTCTTAGCCTCGAGCAGTACTTC. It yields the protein CASRSLSLEQYF.

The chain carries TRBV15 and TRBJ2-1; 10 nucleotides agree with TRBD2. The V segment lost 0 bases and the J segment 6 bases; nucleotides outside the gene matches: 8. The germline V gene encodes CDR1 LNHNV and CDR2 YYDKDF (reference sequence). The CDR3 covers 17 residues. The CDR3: CATSRDQAQRGGNEQFF. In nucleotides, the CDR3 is TGTGCCACCAGCAGAGATCAAGCCCAGCGGGGGGGCAATGAGCAGTTCTTC.

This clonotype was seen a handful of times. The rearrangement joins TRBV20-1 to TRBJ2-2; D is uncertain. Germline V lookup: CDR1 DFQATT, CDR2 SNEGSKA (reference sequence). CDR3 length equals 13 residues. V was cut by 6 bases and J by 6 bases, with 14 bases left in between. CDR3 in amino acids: CSALQDVPGELFF. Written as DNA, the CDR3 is TGCAGTGCCCTCCAGGATGTACCCGGGGAGCTGTTTTTT.

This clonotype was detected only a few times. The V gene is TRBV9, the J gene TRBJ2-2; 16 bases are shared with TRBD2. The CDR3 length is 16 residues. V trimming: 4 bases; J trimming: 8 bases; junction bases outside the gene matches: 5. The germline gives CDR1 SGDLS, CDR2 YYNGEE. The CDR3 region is CASSRGLAGGEGELFF. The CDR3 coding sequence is TGTGCCAGCAGCAGGGGACTAGCGGGGGGGGAGGGGGAGCTGTTTTTT.

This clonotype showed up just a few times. CDR3 protein: CASSLVGQQETQYF. Written as DNA, the CDR3 is TGTGCCAGCAGCTTGGTAGGGCAGCAAGAGACCCAGTACTTC. The chain employs TRBV5-4 and TRBJ2-5; D unresolved. The CDR3 has 14 residues. Trimming took off 0 bases at V and 2 bases at J, with 8 bases between the two ends. Germline assignment: CDR1 SGHNT and CDR2 YYREEE (reference sequence).

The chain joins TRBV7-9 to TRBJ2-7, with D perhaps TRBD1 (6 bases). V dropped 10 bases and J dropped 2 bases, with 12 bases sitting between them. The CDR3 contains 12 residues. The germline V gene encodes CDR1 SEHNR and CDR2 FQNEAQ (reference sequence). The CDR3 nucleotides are TGTGCCACCCAGGGGCCCCCCTACGAGCAGTACTTC. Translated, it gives CATQGPPYEQYF.

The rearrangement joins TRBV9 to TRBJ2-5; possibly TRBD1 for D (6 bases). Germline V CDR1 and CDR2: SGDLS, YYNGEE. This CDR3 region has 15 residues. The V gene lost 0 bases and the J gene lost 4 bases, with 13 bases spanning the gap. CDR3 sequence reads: CASSVGTGKRETQYF. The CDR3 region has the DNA TGTGCCAGCAGCGTAGGTACAGGGAAGCGAGAGACCCAGTACTTC.

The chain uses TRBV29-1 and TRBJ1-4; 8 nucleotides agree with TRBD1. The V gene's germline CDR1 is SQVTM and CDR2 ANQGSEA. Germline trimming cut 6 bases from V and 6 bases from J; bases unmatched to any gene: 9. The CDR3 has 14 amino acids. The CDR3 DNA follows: TGCAGCGTCGGAGTGACAGGGGCGGATGAAAAACTGTTTTTT. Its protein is CSVGVTGADEKLFF.

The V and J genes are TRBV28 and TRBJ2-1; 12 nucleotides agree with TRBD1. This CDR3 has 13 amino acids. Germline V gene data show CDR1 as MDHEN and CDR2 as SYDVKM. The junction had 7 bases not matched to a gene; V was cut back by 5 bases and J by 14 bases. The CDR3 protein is CASSLGTGGFEFF. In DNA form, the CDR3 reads TGTGCCAGCAGTCTCGGGACAGGGGGCTTTGAGTTCTTC. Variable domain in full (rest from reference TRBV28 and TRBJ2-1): DVKVTQSSRYLVKRTGEKVFLECVQDMDHENMFWYRQDPGLGLRLIYFSYDVKMKEKGDIPEGYSVSREKKERFSLILESASTNQTSMYLCASSLGTGGFEFFGPGTRLTVL.

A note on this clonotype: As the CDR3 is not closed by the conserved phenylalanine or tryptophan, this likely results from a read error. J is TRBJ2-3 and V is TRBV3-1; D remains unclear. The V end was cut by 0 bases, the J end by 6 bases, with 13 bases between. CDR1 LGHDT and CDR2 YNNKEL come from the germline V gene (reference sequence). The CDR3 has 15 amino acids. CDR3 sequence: CASSQDIAAPDTQYY. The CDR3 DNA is TGTGCCAGCAGCCAAGATATTGCGGCACCTGATACGCAGTATTAT.

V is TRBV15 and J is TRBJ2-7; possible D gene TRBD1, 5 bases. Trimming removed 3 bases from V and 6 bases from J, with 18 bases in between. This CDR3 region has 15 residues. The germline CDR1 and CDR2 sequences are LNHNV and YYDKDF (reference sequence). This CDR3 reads CATSRGSAGFSEQYF. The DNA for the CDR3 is TGTGCCACCAGCAGGGGATCGGCAGGGTTCTCCGAGCAGTACTTC.

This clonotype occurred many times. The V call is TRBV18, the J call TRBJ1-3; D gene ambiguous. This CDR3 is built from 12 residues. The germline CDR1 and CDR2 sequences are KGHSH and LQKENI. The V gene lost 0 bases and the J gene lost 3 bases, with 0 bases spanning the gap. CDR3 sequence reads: CASSPPGNTIYF. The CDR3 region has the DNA TGTGCCAGCTCACCACCTGGAAACACCATATATTTT.

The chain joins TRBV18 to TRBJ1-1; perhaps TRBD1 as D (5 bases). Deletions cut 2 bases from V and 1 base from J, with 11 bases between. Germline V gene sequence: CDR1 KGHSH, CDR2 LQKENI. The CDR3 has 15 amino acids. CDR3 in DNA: TGTGCCAGCTCACCAGACAGCCTCGGGAACACTGAAGCTTTCTTT. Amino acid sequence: CASSPDSLGNTEAFF.

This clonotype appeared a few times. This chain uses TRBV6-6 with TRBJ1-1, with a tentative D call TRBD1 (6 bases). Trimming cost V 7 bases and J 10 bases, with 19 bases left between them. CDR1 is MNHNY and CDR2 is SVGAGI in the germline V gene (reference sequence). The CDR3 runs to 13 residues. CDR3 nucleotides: TGTGCCAGCACCCCCTCTTCCGGCAGGGGAGCTTTCTTT. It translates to CASTPSSGRGAFF.